Included here is one TCR beta chain sequence, with context. No antigen is known for it. This table comes from immunoSEQ multiplex PCR, and its TCRdb copy is limited to in-frame clones, with some not included. The data show 65,000 to 85,000 clones, about 88% seen once. These data originate in a study of T cell responses to AZD1222 COVID-19 vaccine. For the study at large: Some second doses came at about 4 weeks and others at about 12 weeks; these were pooled.

Study-wide results and caveats: In a largely white British group with more females than males, clonal diversity was possibly underestimated. At baseline, just 6 or 7 AZD1222 recipients tested seropositive.

V lost 2 bases to trimming and J lost 1 base, with 6 bases between them. This CDR3 has 13 residues. The germline V gene encodes CDR1 SGHNT and CDR2 YYREEE (reference sequence). V and J are TRBV5-4 and TRBJ1-2; no reliable D call. The input for sequencing was peripheral blood, taken on day 0 of AZD1222 vaccination. The clonotype was recovered from an adult in good health. The CDR3 region is CASSFGHNYGYTF. CDR3 bases: TGTGCCAGCAGCTTCGGTCATAACTATGGCTACACCTTC.